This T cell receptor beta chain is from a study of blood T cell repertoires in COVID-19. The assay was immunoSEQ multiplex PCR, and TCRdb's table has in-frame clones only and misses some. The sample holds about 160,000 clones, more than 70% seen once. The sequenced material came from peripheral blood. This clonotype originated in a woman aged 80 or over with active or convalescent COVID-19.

The CDR3 DNA follows: TGTGCCAGCAGCTTAGGAGAAGTCTACACCTTC. Translating it yields CASSLGEVYTF. V gene TRBV7-9 combines with J gene TRBJ1-2; D not resolved. V lost 1 base and J 10 bases, leaving 7 bases between the germline ends. The CDR3 totals 11 residues. Germline assignment: CDR1 SEHNR and CDR2 FQNEAQ (reference sequence).